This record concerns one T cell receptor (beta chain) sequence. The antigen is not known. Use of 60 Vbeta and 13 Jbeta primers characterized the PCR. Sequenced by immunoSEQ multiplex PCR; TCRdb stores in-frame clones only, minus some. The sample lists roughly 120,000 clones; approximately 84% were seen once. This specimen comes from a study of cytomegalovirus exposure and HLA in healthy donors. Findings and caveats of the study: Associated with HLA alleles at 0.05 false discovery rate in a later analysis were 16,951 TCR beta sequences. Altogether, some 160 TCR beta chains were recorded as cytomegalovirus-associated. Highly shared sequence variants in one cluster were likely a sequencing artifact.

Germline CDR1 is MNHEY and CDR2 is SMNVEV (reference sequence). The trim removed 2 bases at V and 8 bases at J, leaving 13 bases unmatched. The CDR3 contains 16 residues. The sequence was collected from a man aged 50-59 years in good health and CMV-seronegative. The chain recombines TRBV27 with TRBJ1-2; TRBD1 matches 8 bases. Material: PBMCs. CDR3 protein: CASSLVRPSGGKGYTF. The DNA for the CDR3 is TGTGCCAGCAGTTTAGTTCGCCCATCAGGGGGCAAGGGCTACACCTTC.